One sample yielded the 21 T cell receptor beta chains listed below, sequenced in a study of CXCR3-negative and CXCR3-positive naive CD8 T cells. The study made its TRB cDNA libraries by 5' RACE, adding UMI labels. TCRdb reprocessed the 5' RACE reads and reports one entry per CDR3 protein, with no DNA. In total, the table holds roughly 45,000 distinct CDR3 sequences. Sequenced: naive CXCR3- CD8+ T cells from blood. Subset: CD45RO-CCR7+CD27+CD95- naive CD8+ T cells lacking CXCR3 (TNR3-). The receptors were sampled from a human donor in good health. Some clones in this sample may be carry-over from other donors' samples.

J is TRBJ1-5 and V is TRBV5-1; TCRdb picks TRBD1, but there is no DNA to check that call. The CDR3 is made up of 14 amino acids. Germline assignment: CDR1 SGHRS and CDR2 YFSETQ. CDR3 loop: CASSPGLGDQPQHF.

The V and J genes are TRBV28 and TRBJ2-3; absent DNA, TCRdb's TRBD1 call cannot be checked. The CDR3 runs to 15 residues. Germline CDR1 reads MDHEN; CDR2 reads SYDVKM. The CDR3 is CASSPGTGWSDTQYF.

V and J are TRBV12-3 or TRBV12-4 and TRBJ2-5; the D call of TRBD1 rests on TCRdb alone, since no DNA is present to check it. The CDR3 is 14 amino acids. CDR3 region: CASSPGQGKETQYF.

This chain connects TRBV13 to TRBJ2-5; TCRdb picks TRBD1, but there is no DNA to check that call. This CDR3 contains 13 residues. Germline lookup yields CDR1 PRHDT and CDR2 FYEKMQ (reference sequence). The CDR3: CASRDRTQETQYF.

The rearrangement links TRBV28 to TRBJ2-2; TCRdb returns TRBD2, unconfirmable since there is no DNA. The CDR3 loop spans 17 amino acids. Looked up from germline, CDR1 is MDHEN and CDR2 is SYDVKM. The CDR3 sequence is CASSPHGSGGADGELFF.

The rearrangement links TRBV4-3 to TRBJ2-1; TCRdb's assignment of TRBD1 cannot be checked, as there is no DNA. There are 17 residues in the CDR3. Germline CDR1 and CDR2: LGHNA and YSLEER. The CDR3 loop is CASSHEPRQGRGNEQFF.

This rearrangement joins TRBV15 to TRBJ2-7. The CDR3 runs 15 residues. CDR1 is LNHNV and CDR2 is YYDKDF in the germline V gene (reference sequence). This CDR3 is CATSRDSGGPYEQYF. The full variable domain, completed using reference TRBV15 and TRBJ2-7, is DAMVIQNPRYQVTQFGKPVTLSCSQTLNHNVMYWYQQKSSQAPKLLFHYYDKDFNNEADTPDNFQSRRPNTSFCFLDIRSPGLGDTAMYLCATSRDSGGPYEQYFGPGTRLTVT.

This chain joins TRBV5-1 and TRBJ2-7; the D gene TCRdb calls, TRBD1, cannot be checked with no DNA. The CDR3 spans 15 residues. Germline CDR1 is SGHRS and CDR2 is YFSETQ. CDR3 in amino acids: CASSLTDKGAYEQYF. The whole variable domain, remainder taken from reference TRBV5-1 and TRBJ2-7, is KAGVTQTPRYLIKTRGQQVTLSCSPISGHRSVSWYQQTPGQGLQFLFEYFSETQRNKGNFPGRFSGRQFSNSRSEMNVSTLELGDSALYLCASSLTDKGAYEQYFGPGTRLTVT.

CDR3 sequence: CASSFKRGPTSYEQYF. This chain joins TRBV11-2 and TRBJ2-7; the TCRdb D gene call, TRBD2, has no DNA to confirm it. Per the germline V gene, CDR1 is SGHAT and CDR2 is FQNNGV. The length of the CDR3 is 16 residues.

CDR3 amino acids: CASSLETTLGSSGSYEQFF. The chain links TRBV7-9 to TRBJ2-1; TCRdb's assignment of TRBD2 cannot be checked, as there is no DNA. This CDR3 is built from 19 residues. Germline CDR1 and CDR2: SEHNR and FQNEAQ (reference sequence). Supplemented by reference TRBV7-9 and TRBJ2-1, the full variable domain reads DTGVSQNPRHKITKRGQNVTFRCDPISEHNRLYWYRQTLGQGPEFLTYFQNEAQLEKSRLLSDRFSAERPKGSFSTLEIQRTEQGDSAMYLCASSLETTLGSSGSYEQFFGPGTRLTVL.

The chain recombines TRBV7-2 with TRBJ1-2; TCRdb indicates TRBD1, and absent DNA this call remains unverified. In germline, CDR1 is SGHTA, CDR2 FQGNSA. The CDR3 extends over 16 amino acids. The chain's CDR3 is CASSSWTPGTNYGYTF.

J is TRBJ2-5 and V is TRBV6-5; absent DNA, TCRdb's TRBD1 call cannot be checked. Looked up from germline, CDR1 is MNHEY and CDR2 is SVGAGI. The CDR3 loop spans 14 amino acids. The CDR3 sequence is CASSYGGTPGTQYF.

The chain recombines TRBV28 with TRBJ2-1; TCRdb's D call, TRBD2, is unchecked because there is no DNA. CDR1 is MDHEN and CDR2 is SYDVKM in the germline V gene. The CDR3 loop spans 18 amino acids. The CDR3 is CASRGGTVLAGLNNEQFF. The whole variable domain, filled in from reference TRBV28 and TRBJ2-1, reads DVKVTQSSRYLVKRTGEKVFLECVQDMDHENMFWYRQDPGLGLRLIYFSYDVKMKEKGDIPEGYSVSREKKERFSLILESASTNQTSMYLCASRGGTVLAGLNNEQFFGPGTRLTVL.

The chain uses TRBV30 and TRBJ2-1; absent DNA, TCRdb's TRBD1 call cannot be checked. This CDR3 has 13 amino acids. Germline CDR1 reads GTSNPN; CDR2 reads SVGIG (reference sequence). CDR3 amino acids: CAWMGVSYNEQFF.

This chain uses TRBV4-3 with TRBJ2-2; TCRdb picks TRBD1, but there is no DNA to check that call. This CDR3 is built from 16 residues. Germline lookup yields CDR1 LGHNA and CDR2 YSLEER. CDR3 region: CASSQEQAVVPGELFF.

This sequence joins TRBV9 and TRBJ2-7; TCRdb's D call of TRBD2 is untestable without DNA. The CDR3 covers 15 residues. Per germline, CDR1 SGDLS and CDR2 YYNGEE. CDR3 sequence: CASSVDTIGIYEQYF.

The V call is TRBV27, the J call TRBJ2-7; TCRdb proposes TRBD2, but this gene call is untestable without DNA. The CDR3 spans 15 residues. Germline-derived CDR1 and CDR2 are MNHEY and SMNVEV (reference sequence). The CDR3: CASSRTSGPSYEQYF.

The CDR3 spells CASSRDPWGTEAFF. The V gene is TRBV28, the J gene TRBJ1-1; TCRdb's D call, TRBD1, is unchecked because there is no DNA. This CDR3 spans 14 amino acids. Germline values: CDR1 MDHEN, CDR2 SYDVKM.

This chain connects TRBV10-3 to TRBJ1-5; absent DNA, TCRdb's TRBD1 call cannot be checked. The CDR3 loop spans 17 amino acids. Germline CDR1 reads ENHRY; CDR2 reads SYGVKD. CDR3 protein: CAISDPFAGGNNQPQHF.

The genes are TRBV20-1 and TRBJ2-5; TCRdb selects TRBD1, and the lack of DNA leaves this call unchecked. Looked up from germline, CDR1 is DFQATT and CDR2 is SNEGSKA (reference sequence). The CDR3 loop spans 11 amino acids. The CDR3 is CSAEGTETQYF.

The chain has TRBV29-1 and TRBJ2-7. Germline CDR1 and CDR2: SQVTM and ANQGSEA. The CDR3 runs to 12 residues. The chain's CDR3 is CSARTGPYEQYF.